In its sample, the clone carrying this T cell receptor beta chain was seen a few times. Its target is unknown. The data were obtained in a study of beta chain features in type 1 diabetes. Study information: Healthy donors and patients had similar age, gender and cell yields. The examined sorted cells totaled some 99 million across samples.

Study conclusions and caveats: Shorter TCRB CDR3s, moderately but significantly so, marked every one of the four CD4+ subsets in Type 1 diabetes patients. A potential influence of HLA type upon TCRB rearrangement remained unresolved herein. Researchers reported that naive, central memory and Treg TCRB repertoires appeared more similar in patients than in healthy donors.

Of the isolated RNA, all was reverse transcribed, and so the sequenced material was expressed TCRB transcripts. Method: immunoSEQ multiplex PCR; TCRdb's copy keeps in-frame clones and lacks some. The table includes roughly 130,000 clones, 15% to 20% detected once. The CDR3 has 12 amino acids. V was shortened by 4 bases and J by 2 bases, with 4 bases between the two germline ends. Germline lookup yields CDR1 MGHDK and CDR2 SYGVNS. This chain connects TRBV25-1 to TRBJ2-3; D gene unclear. Sequenced material: central memory CD4+ T cells from blood. The sequence derives from a man aged 30 to 45 with type 1 diabetes. CDR3 nucleotides: TGTGCCAGCAGTGGCCTCACAGATACGCAGTATTTT. Its translation is CASSGLTDTQYF.